A selection of T cell receptor beta chains follows, all from one sample in a study of shared clonotypes between healthy human individuals. Sequencing was performed with immunoSEQ multiplex PCR; in TCRdb, only in-frame clones are kept and a portion is missing. The repertoire holds over a million clones, with more than 75% as singletons. Input material: memory CD4+ T cells from PBMCs. The receptors come from a man between 18 and 35 years old in good health. Some clones in this sample may be carry-over from other donors' samples. CDR3s include the opening cysteine and the closing phenylalanine or tryptophan. The D gene is left open where the match is weak. Rows may omit the clone size; those that give it use once, few, many or a size class.

d_call,v_call,j_call,clone_size,cdr3_nt,cdr3_aa
-,TRBV11-3,TRBJ2-7,few,TGTGCCAGCAGCCCAGGGAACGTGGCAGCCGAGCAGTACTTC,CASSPGNVAAEQYF
-,TRBV29-1,TRBJ2-1,-,TGCAGCGTGGTAGGGGGGAAGAGGGTTAATGAGCAGTTCTTC,CSVVGGKRVNEQFF
-,TRBV19,TRBJ1-5,-,TGTGCCAGTAGTACTCGATTTAATAGCAATCAGCCCCAGCATTTT,CASSTRFNSNQPQHF
-,TRBV25-1,TRBJ2-3,-,TGTGCCAGCAGCGAGGTAACCCTCACAGATACGCAGTATTTT,CASSEVTLTDTQYF
-,TRBV11-2,TRBJ2-1,few,TGTGCCAGCAGCTTAGTAGCGGTAGCGGCACACGTCAATGAGCAGTTCTTC,CASSLVAVAAHVNEQFF
TRBD2,TRBV11-1,TRBJ2-1,-,TGTGCCAGCAGCTTACGGTCCGGGACTAGCGGTCTGAATGAGCAGTTCTTC,CASSLRSGTSGLNEQFF
-,TRBV19,TRBJ2-3,-,TGTGCCAGTAGTATAGCATCCGGGACGGACTCTAGTTCCCCAGATACGCAGTATTTT,CASSIASGTDSSSPDTQYF
-,TRBV5-1,TRBJ2-5,-,TGCGCCAGCAGCGTTGCCCAAGAGACCCAGTACTTC,CASSVAQETQYF
TRBD1,TRBV7-9,TRBJ1-2,-,TGTGCCAGCAGCTTCAGGGGGCGGGTCGATGGCTACACCTTC,CASSFRGRVDGYTF
TRBD2,TRBV7-3,TRBJ2-1,-,TGTGCCAGCAGCCGAGGGACTAGCGGGAGAAATGAGCAGTTCTTC,CASSRGTSGRNEQFF
-,TRBV9,TRBJ2-1,-,TGTGCCAGCAGCCCCTCTTCTCTCGGGGTTGAGCAGTTCTTC,CASSPSSLGVEQFF
-,TRBV6-6,TRBJ2-4,-,TGTGCCAGCAGCATAAACCCCGGGGCCAAAAACATTCAGTACTTC,CASSINPGAKNIQYF
-,TRBV4-2,TRBJ2-7,-,TGTGCCAGCAGCCAAGCACCCAGGGGACTCCACGAGCAGTACTTC,CASSQAPRGLHEQYF
-,TRBV6-6,TRBJ2-7,many,TGTGCCAGCAGTAAGCCCGGGTCAGGTCCCCCCGAGCAGTACTTC,CASSKPGSGPPEQYF
-,TRBV6-5,TRBJ2-7,-,TGTGCCAGCAGTTACCGGCGTGGAGGGGGCTACGAGCAGTACTTC,CASSYRRGGGYEQYF
-,TRBV5-1,TRBJ2-5,-,TGCGCCAGCAGCTTGAACGACGTGGGAGCCCAGTACTTC,CASSLNDVGAQYF
-,TRBV10-3,TRBJ2-1,-,TGTGCCATCAGTAACAACAATGAGCAGTTCTTC,CAISNNNEQFF
-,TRBV5-4,TRBJ1-2,-,TGTGCCAGCAGCCCGGGTCCGACGGACGGCTACACCTTC,CASSPGPTDGYTF
-,TRBV11-3,TRBJ2-2,few,TGTGCCAGCAGCTTAAGAGGGGACACCGGGGAGCTGTTTTTT,CASSLRGDTGELFF
TRBD1,TRBV7-3,TRBJ2-3,-,TGTGCCAGCAGCTCCGGGACAGGGCGGACAGATACGCAGTATTTT,CASSSGTGRTDTQYF
-,TRBV6-5,TRBJ1-2,-,TGTGCCAGCAGTTACTCGACGGGTAAGGGATCCGGCTACACCTTC,CASSYSTGKGSGYTF
-,TRBV5-1,TRBJ1-1,-,TGCGCCAGCAGCCCTACAGTGGGGAGCACTGAAGCTTTCTTT,CASSPTVGSTEAFF
-,TRBV5-4,TRBJ2-7,once,TGTGCCAGCAGCTTGGACCAATTCTACGAGCAGTACTTC,CASSLDQFYEQYF
TRBD1,TRBV5-1,TRBJ1-2,-,TGCGCCAGCAGCTTGCAAGGACAGGGGGCGTCGGACTATGGCTACACCTTC,CASSLQGQGASDYGYTF
TRBD1,TRBV6-5,TRBJ2-3,-,TGTGCCAGCAGGCGGACAGGTCGCGGATATACGCAGTATTTT,CASRRTGRGYTQYF
-,TRBV25-1,TRBJ2-3,-,TGTGCCAGCAGTGCCTCTGGGACGTTCACAGATACGCAGTATTTT,CASSASGTFTDTQYF
-,TRBV2,TRBJ1-3,-,TGTGCCAGCAGTAACAGGATCTACACCATATATTTT,CASSNRIYTIYF
TRBD2,TRBV10-3,TRBJ2-7,-,TGTGCCATCAGAGGACCCGGGACTAGCGGGAGCACTACCTACGAGCAGTACTTC,CAIRGPGTSGSTTYEQYF
-,TRBV27,TRBJ1-1,-,TGTGCCAGCAGCCTAAACGGGGGGGGCACTGAAGCTTTCTTT,CASSLNGGGTEAFF
TRBD1,TRBV7-2,TRBJ2-1,once,TGTGCCAGCAGCCCGCATGCAACCGGGGACAGGGGATACAATGAGCAGTTCTTC,CASSPHATGDRGYNEQFF
-,TRBV5-1,TRBJ1-5,-,TGCGCCAGCAGCCTACTACAGGGCGGACAGCCCCAGCATTTT,CASSLLQGGQPQHF
-,TRBV7-2,TRBJ1-3,-,TGTGCCAGCAGCCTACAGTCTTTCTCTGGAAACACCATATATTTT,CASSLQSFSGNTIYF
-,TRBV27,TRBJ1-2,few,TGTGCCAGCACCCACCAGAGTTTGTCGGGGAGCCCCTATGGCTACACCTTC,CASTHQSLSGSPYGYTF
-,TRBV7-2,TRBJ1-4,-,TGTGCCAGCAGCTCCAGGACGGGAAATAATGAAAAACTGTTTTTT,CASSSRTGNNEKLFF
-,TRBV9,TRBJ1-3,-,TGTGCCAGCAGCGTAGCCGGTCCTAACTCTGGAAACACCATATATTTT,CASSVAGPNSGNTIYF
TRBD2,TRBV9,TRBJ2-5,few,TGTGCCAGCAGCGTAGCTAGGTCAGCGGGAGGAGAGACCCAGTACTTC,CASSVARSAGGETQYF
-,TRBV5-1,TRBJ1-1,-,TGCGCCAGCAGCTTATTCAGGGACTCGAACACTGAAGCTTTCTTT,CASSLFRDSNTEAFF
TRBD2,TRBV4-1,TRBJ2-7,-,TGCGCCAGCAGCCAAGGCTCTGTGACTAGCTTCGGCTACGAGCAGTACTTC,CASSQGSVTSFGYEQYF
-,TRBV5-1,TRBJ1-1,once,TGCGCCAGCAGCTTGTGGTCAGCGAACACTGAAGCTTTCTTT,CASSLWSANTEAFF
-,TRBV10-3,TRBJ2-5,-,TGTGCCATCAGTGATAATAGGGGAGAGACCCAGTACTTC,CAISDNRGETQYF
TRBD1,TRBV2,TRBJ1-2,-,TGTGCCAGCAGCCGAACCGGGACAGGGGGCGAAGGCTATGGCTACACCTTC,CASSRTGTGGEGYGYTF
TRBD1,TRBV28,TRBJ2-3,-,TGTGCCAGCAGTCTAAGTCCGGGACAGGGAGGCACAGATACGCAGTATTTT,CASSLSPGQGGTDTQYF